The entry below describes one TCR beta chain. Time point given: peripheral blood 6 weeks after treatment start. These data originate in a study of PD-L1 blockade in urothelial cancer. Assay used: immunoSEQ multiplex PCR; TCRdb lists only in-frame clones, some missing. The sample contains around 69,000 clones, approximately 90% of which appear only once. There are 16 residues in the CDR3. The germline CDR1 and CDR2 sequences are MNHEY and SMNVEV (reference sequence). The J segment lost 2 bases and the V segment lost 6 bases, leaving 10 bases of the junction unmatched. The TCR comes from an elderly woman with urothelial cancer. The material was PBMCs, obtained around atezolizumab (anti-PD-L1) treatment. The chain links TRBV27 to TRBJ2-3; 8 positions match TRBD2. The CDR3: CASSPGPSGFTDTQYF. CDR3 bases: TGTGCCAGCAGCCCTGGGCCTAGCGGGTTCACAGATACGCAGTATTTT.